The clone carrying this TCR beta chain was found a few times. Its antigen is undetermined. This sample stems from a study of T cell repertoires in cytomegalovirus infection. For the study at large: TCR beta signatures that were public indicated CMV infection and matching HLA type.

Study outcomes and limitations: Of the TCR beta families, the public ones yielded a cumulative frequency that identified carriers of CMV plus the relevant HLA. HLA-C-restricted CMV clonotypes gave the most frequent clonotype in two of eight donors.

TCRdb re-called the reads with MiXCR, one entry per CDR3 protein. The sample consists of under 850,000 distinct CDR3 sequences, less than 40% of them appearing once. The specimen was PBMCs. The source of this sequence is a human donor in good health (CMV status not recorded). Some clones in this sample may be carry-over from other donors' samples.

The CDR3 here is CASRGTGPVETQYF. CDR3 coding DNA: TGTGCCAGCCGGGGGACAGGGCCAGTGGAGACCCAGTACTTC. The chain carries TRBV6-1 and TRBJ2-5, with 9 bases fitting TRBD1. There are 14 residues in the CDR3. Germline-derived CDR1 and CDR2 are MNHNS and SASEGT. The V segment lost 8 bases and the J segment 5 bases; nucleotides outside the gene matches: 9.